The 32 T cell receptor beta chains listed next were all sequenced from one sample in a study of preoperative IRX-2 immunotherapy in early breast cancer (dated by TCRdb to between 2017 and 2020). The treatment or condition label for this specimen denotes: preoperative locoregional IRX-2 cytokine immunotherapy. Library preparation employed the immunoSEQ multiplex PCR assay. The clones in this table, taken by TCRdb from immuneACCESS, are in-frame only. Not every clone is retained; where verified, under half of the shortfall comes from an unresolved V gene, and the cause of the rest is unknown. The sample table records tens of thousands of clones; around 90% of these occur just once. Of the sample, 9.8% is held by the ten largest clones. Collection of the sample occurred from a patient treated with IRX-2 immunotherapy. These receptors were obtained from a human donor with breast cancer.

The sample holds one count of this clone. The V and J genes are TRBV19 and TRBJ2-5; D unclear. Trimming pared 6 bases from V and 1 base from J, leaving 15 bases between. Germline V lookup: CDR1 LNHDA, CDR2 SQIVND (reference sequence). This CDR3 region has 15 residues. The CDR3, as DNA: TGTGCCAGTAGCGCCTCCCCAGTTTCCCAAGAGACCCAGTACTTC. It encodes CASSASPVSQETQYF.

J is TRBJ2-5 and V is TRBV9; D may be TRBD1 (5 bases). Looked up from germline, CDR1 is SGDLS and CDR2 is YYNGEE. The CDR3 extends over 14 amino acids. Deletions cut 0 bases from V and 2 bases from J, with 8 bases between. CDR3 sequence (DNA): TGTGCCAGCAGCGTAGGCAGGGATCAAGAGACCCAGTACTTC. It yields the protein CASSVGRDQETQYF. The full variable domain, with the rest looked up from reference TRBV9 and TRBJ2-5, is DSGVTQTPKHLITATGQRVTLRCSPRSGDLSVYWYQQSLDQGLQFLIQYYNGEERAKGNILERFSAQQFPDLHSELNLSSLELGDSALYFCASSVGRDQETQYFGPGTRLLVL.

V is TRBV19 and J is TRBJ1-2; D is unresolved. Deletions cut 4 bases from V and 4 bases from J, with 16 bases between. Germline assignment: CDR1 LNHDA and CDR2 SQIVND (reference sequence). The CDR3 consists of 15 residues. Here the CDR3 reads CASSTEKQPPYGYTF. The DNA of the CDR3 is TGTGCCAGTAGTACGGAGAAACAACCCCCCTATGGCTACACCTTC. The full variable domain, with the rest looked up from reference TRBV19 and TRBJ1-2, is DGGITQSPKYLFRKEGQNVTLSCEQNLNHDAMYWYRQDPGQGLRLIYYSQIVNDFQKGDIAEGYSVSREKKESFPLTVTSAQKNPTAFYLCASSTEKQPPYGYTFGSGTRLTVV.

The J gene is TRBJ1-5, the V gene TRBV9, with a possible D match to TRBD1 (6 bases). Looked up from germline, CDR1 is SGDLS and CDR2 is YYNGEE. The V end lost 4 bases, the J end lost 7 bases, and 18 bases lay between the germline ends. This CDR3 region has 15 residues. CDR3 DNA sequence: TGTGCCAGCAGCACCGGGGCGTTTGGGGGCCAGCCCCAGCATTTT. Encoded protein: CASSTGAFGGQPQHF.

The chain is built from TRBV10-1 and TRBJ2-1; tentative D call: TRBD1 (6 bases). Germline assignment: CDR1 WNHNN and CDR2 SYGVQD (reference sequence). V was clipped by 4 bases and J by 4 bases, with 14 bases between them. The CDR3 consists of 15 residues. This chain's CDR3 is CASSASGAGYNEQFF. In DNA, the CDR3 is TGCGCCAGCAGTGCGTCAGGGGCTGGATACAATGAGCAGTTCTTC.

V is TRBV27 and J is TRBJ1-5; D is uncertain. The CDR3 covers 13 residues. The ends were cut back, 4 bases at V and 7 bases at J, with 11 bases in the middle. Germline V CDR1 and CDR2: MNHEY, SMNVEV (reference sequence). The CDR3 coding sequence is TGTGCCAGCAGTTCTGGGCCGAGGCAGCCCCAGCATTTT. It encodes CASSSGPRQPQHF.

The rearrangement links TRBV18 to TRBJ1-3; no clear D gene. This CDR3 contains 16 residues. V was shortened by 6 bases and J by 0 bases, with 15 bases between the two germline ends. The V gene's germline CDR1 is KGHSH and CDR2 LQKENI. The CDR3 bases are TGTGCCAGCTCCCCCTTCCACCGCGACTCTGGAAACACCATATATTTT. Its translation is CASSPFHRDSGNTIYF.

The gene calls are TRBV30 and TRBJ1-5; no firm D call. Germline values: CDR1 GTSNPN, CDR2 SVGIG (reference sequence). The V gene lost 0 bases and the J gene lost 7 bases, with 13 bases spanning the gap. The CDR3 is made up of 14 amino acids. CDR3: CAWSVSLGSQPQHF. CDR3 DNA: TGTGCCTGGAGTGTATCCTTAGGCAGCCAGCCCCAGCATTTT.

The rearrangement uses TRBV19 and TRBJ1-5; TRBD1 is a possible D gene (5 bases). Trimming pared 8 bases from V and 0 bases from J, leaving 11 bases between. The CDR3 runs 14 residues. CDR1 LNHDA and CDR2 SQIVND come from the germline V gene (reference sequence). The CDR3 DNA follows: TGTGCCAGTGAGGACGACAGTAGCAATCAGCCCCAGCATTTT. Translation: CASEDDSSNQPQHF.

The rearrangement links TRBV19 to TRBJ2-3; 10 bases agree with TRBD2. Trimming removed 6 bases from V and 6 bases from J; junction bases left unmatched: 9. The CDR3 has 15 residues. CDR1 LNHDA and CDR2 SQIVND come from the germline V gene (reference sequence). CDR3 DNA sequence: TGTGCCAGTAGGACCCAAGCTAGCGGGAGCGATACGCAGTATTTT. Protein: CASRTQASGSDTQYF.

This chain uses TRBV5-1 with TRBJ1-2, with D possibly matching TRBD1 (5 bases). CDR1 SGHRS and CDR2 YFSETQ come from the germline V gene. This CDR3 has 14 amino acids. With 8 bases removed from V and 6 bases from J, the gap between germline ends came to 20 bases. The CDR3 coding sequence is TGCGCCAGTACCCCCCGGGGGGGAAGCGATGGCTACACCTTC. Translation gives CASTPRGGSDGYTF.

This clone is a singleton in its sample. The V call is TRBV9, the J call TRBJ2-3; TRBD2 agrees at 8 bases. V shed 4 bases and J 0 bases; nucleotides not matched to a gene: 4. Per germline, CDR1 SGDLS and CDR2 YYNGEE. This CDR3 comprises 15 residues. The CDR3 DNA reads TGTGCCAGCAGCTTACTAGCGGTTAGCACAGATACGCAGTATTTT. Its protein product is CASSLLAVSTDTQYF.

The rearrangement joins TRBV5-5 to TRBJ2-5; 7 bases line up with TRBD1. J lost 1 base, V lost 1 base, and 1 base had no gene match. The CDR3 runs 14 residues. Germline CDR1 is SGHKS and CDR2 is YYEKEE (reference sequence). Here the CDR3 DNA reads TGTGCCAGCAGCTTGTACAGGGGCCAAGAGACCCAGTACTTC. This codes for CASSLYRGQETQYF.

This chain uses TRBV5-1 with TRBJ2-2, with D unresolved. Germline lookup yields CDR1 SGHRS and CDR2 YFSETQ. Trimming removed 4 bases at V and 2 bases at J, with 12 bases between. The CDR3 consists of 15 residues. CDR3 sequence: CASSPDPRNTGELFF. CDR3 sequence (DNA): TGCGCCAGCAGCCCTGATCCTCGAAACACCGGGGAGCTGTTTTTT.

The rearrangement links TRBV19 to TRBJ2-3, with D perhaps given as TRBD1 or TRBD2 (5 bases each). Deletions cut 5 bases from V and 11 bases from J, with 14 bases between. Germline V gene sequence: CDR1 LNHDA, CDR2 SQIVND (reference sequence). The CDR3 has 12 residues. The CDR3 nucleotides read TGTGCCAGTAGTCGGGGTGAGGGGCTGCAGTATTTT. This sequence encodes CASSRGEGLQYF.

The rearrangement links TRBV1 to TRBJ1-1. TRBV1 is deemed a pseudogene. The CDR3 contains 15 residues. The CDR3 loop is CTSSQDDPMNTEAFF. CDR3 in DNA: TGCACCAGCAGCCAAGATGACCCGATGAACACTGAAGCTTTCTTT.

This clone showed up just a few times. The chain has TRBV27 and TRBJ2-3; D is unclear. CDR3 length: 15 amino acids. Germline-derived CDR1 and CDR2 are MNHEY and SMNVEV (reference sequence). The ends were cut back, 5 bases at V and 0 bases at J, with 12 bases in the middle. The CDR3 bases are TGTGCCAGCAGTGAGTTGCGCCTTAGCACAGATACGCAGTATTTT. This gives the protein CASSELRLSTDTQYF.

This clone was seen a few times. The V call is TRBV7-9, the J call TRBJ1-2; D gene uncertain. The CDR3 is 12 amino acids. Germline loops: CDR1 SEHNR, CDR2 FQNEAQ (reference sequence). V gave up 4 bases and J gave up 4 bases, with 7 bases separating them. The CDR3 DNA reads TGTGCCAGCAGCTCTGTAGGCTATGGCTACACCTTC. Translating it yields CASSSVGYGYTF.

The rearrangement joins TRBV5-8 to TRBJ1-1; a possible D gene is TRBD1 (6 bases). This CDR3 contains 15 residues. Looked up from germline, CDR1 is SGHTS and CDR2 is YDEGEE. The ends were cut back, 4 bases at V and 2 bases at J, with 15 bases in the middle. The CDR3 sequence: CASSAEWGLNTEAFF. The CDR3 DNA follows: TGTGCCAGCAGCGCCGAGTGGGGGCTTAACACTGAAGCTTTCTTT.

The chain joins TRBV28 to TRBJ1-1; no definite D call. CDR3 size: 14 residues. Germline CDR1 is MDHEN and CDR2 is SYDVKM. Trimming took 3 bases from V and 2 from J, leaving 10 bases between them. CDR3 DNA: TGTGCCAGCAGTTTGCCCCTACAAAACACTGAAGCTTTCTTT. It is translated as CASSLPLQNTEAFF. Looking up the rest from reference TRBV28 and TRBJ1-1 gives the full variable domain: DVKVTQSSRYLVKRTGEKVFLECVQDMDHENMFWYRQDPGLGLRLIYFSYDVKMKEKGDIPEGYSVSREKKERFSLILESASTNQTSMYLCASSLPLQNTEAFFGQGTRLTVV.

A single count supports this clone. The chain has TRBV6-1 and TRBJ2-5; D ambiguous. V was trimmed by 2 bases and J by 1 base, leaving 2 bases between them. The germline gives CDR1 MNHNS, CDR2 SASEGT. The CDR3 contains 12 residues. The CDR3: CASSESQETQYF. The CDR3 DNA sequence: TGTGCCAGCAGTGAATCCCAAGAGACCCAGTACTTC.

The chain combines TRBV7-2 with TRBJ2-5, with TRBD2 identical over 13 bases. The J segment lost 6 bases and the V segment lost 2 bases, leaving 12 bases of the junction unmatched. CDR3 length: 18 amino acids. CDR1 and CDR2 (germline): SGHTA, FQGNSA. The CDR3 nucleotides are TGTGCCAGCAGCTTACCTACTAGCGGGGGGGCTTTCCGTAAGACCCAGTACTTC. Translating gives CASSLPTSGGAFRKTQYF.

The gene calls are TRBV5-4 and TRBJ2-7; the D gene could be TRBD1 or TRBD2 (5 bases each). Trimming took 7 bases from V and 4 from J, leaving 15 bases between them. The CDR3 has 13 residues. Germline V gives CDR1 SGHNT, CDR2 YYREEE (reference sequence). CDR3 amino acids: CASAHRDQYEQYF. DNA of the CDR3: TGTGCCAGCGCCCACCGGGACCAATACGAGCAGTACTTC.

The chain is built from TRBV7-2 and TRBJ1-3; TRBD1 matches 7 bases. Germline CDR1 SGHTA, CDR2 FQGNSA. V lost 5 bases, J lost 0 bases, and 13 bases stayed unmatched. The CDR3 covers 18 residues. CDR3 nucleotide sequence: TGTGCCAGCAGCCCTTCCGGGTCTACAGGGGTCTCTGGAAACACCATATATTTT. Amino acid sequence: CASSPSGSTGVSGNTIYF.

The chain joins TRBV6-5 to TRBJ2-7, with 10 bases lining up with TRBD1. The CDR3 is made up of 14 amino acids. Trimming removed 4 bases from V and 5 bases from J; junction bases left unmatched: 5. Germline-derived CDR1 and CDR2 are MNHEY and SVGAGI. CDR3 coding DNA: TGTGCCAGCAGTTTGACAGGGGGCCCCAACGAGCAGTACTTC. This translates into CASSLTGGPNEQYF.

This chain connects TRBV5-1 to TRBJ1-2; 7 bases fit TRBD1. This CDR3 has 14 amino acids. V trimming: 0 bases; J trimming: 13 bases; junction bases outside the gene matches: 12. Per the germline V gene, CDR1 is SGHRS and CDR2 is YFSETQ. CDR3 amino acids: CASSLEGALERGTF. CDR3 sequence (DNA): TGCGCCAGCAGCTTGGAGGGGGCGCTCGAGCGGGGCACCTTC. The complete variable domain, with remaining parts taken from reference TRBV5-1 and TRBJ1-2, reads KAGVTQTPRYLIKTRGQQVTLSCSPISGHRSVSWYQQTPGQGLQFLFEYFSETQRNKGNFPGRFSGRQFSNSRSEMNVSTLELGDSALYLCASSLEGALERGTFGSGTRLTVV.

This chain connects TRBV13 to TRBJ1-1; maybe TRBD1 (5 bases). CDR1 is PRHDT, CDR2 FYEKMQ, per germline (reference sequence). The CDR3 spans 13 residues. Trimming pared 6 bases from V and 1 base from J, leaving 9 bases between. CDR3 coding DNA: TGTGCCAGCAGGTCTACAGGGAACACTGAAGCTTTCTTT. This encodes CASRSTGNTEAFF.

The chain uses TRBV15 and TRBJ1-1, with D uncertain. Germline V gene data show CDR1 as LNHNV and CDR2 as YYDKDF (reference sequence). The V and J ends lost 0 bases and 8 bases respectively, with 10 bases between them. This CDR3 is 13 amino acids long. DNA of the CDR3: TGTGCCACCAGCAGAGATGCCGCTAGGGAAGCTTTCTTT. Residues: CATSRDAAREAFF.

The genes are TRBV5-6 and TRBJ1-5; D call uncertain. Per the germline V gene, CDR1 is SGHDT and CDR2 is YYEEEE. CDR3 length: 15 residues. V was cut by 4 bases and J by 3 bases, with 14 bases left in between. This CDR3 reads CASSLALGNNQPQHF. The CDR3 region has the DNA TGTGCCAGCAGCCTCGCTCTTGGTAACAATCAGCCCCAGCATTTT.

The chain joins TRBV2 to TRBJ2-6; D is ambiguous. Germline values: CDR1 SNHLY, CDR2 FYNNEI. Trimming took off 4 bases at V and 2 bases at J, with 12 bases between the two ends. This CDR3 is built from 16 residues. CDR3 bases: TGTGCCAGCAGTGTACTGGGCACGACTGGGGCCAACGTCCTGACTTTC. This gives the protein CASSVLGTTGANVLTF.

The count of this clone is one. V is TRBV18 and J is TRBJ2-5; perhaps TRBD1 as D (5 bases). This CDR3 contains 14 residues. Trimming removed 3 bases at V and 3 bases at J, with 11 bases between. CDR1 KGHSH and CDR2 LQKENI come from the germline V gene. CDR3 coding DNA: TGTGCCAGCTCACCCCGGCAGGGAAAAGAGACCCAGTACTTC. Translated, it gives CASSPRQGKETQYF. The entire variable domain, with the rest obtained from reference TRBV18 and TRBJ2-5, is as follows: NAGVMQNPRHLVRRRGQEARLRCSPMKGHSHVYWYRQLPEEGLKFMVYLQKENIIDESGMPKERFSAEFPKEGPSILRIQQVVRGDSAAYFCASSPRQGKETQYFGPGTRLLVL.

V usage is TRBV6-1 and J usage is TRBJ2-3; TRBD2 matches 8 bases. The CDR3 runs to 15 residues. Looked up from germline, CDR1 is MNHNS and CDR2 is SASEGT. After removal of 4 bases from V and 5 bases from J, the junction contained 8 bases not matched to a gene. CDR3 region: CASSGGTREGDTQYF. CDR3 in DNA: TGTGCCAGCAGTGGAGGGACTAGAGAGGGAGATACGCAGTATTTT.